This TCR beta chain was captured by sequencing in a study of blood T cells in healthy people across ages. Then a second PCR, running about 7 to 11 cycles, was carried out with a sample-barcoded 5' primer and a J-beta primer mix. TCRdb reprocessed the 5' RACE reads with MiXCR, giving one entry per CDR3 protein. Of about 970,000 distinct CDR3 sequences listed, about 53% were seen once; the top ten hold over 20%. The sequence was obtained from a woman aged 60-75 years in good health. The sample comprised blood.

Written as DNA, the CDR3 is TGTGCCAGCAGCTTAGCACTAGCGGGAGGAACCCAGTACTTC. This gives the protein CASSLALAGGTQYF. V usage is TRBV7-2 and J usage is TRBJ2-5; TRBD2 matches 12 bases. The CDR3 runs to 14 residues. With 0 bases clipped from V and 8 bases from J, the junction kept 1 base outside the gene matches. The germline V gene encodes CDR1 SGHTA and CDR2 FQGNSA.